A selection of T cell receptor beta chains follows, all from one sample in a study of T-cell memory formation after mild COVID-19. Each CDR3 protein gets one entry after TCRdb re-called the 5' RACE reads with MiXCR. The sample consists of approximately 210,000 distinct CDR3 sequences, approximately 20% of them appearing once. Specimen: PBMCs or a T cell subset sorted from them (not recorded which). These receptors were obtained from an adult woman who had mild COVID-19 (a few samples of this study predate the infection). Cell type and time point are not known. Both conserved end residues are part of each CDR3. Each record gives: clone size, D gene, J gene, V gene, CDR3 DNA, CDR3 protein. D genes are given only for firm matches. Some rows mark clone size as missing; the rest say once, few, many or name a class of expanded clone.

few	NA	TRBJ2-3	TRBV7-2	TGTGCCAGCAGCTTTGGACGGATCACAGATACGCAGTATTTT	CASSFGRITDTQYF
NA	TRBD2	TRBJ2-4	TRBV6-5	TGTGCCAGCGGTGCGGGGGGCGGGTTGATGTACTTC	CASGAGGGLMYF
NA	TRBD2	TRBJ2-3	TRBV7-3	TGTGCCAGCAGCCCAGCCCCCAGCGGGGGGACAGATACGCAGTATTTT	CASSPAPSGGTDTQYF
few	NA	TRBJ2-7	TRBV7-2	TGTGCCAGCAGCTCTACCGGGCCAAGCTACGAGCAGTACTTC	CASSSTGPSYEQYF
many	TRBD1	TRBJ2-6	TRBV4-3	TGCGCCAGCAGCCTTAGGACAGGGGGCTCTGGGGCCAACGTCCTGACTTTC	CASSLRTGGSGANVLTF
NA	NA	TRBJ2-1	TRBV24-1	TGTGCCACCAGTGAGAGAGGAGTAGTAGGTGACAATGAGCAGTTCTTC	CATSERGVVGDNEQFF
NA	NA	TRBJ2-3	TRBV2	TGTGCCAGCAGTGAAGAGGGGCAGGGTGTCAAGGGTTTAGATACGCAGTATTTT	CASSEEGQGVKGLDTQYF
many	NA	TRBJ2-3	TRBV5-1	TGCGCCAGCGCGAGGGGGTTTACAGATACGCAGTATTTT	CASARGFTDTQYF
NA	TRBD1	TRBJ2-3	TRBV7-2	TGTGCCAGCAGCCCGGCAGGGGGCCCACGCACAGATACGCAGTATTTT	CASSPAGGPRTDTQYF
NA	NA	TRBJ1-2	TRBV29-1	TGCAGCGTTGAGGCACAGGGAGCTAACTATGGCTACACCTTC	CSVEAQGANYGYTF
many	NA	TRBJ1-1	TRBV29-1	TGCAGCGTTGAAAGGCCCCTAAAGGAGGAAGCTTTCTTT	CSVERPLKEEAFF
few	TRBD1	TRBJ1-4	TRBV5-1	TGCGCCAGCAGCAACGGACAGGGGGCCGATGAAAAACTGTTTTTT	CASSNGQGADEKLFF
NA	TRBD1	TRBJ2-2	TRBV12-3/TRBV12-4	TGTGCCAGCCGGGACAGGGGGATCGGGGAGCTGTTTTTT	CASRDRGIGELFF
NA	NA	TRBJ2-1	TRBV7-2	TGTGCCAGCAGCCCAGAGCGGGTGAGTGAGCAGTTCTTC	CASSPERVSEQFF
NA	NA	TRBJ2-1	TRBV5-6	TGTGCCAGCACCCAGGGAGTCAATGAGCAGTTCTTC	CASTQGVNEQFF
NA	TRBD2	TRBJ2-3	TRBV4-1	TGCGCCAGCAGCCCCCATCAGGGCGCGGGGGGGCCTGTGGATACGCAGTATTTT	CASSPHQGAGGPVDTQYF
few	TRBD1	TRBJ1-6	TRBV2	TGTGCCAGCAGCCCCACGGGACAGTCCAATTCACCCCTCCACTTT	CASSPTGQSNSPLHF
few	TRBD1	TRBJ1-2	TRBV29-1	TGCAGCACAAGACAGGGGGTGGACTATGGCTACACCTTC	CSTRQGVDYGYTF
NA	TRBD1	TRBJ1-4	TRBV19	TGTGCCAGTAGCCTCCGAGACAGGGCTCACCTGGTACTGTTTTTT	CASSLRDRAHLVLFF
few	NA	TRBJ2-7	TRBV5-1	TGCGCCAGCAGACCGCGTGGAAGCTCCTACGAGCAGTACTTC	CASRPRGSSYEQYF
once	NA	TRBJ1-3	TRBV19	TGTGCCAGTAGTATTTCCGGGATCGGAAACACCATATATTTT	CASSISGIGNTIYF
NA	TRBD2	TRBJ2-1	TRBV29-1	TGCAGCGTTGGTTGGGGGGGGGATGAGCAGTTCTTC	CSVGWGGDEQFF
many	NA	TRBJ2-3	TRBV7-3	TGTGCCAGCAGCTCCCGGGGAACGCAGTATTTT	CASSSRGTQYF
few	NA	TRBJ1-2	TRBV29-1	TGCAGCGTTTATACACACAACTATGGCTACACCTTC	CSVYTHNYGYTF
few	NA	TRBJ2-3	TRBV7-9	TGTGCCAGCAGCTTATGGACGGGGGACGCAGATACGCAGTATTTT	CASSLWTGDADTQYF
NA	NA	TRBJ1-1	TRBV20-1	TGCAGTGCTAGTATCAGGGGCGGAACTGAAGCTTTCTTT	CSASIRGGTEAFF
NA	NA	TRBJ1-5	TRBV7-9	TGTGCCAGCAGCCTTACCGGGGTGAGGCCCCAGCATTTT	CASSLTGVRPQHF
NA	NA	TRBJ2-1	TRBV5-1	TGCGCCAGCAGCGTATCGGGACCCCAATTGAATGAGCAGTTCTTC	CASSVSGPQLNEQFF
NA	NA	TRBJ1-2	TRBV15	TGTGCCACCAGCAGAGATCGTCTGAGGATGCACACCTTC	CATSRDRLRMHTF
once	NA	TRBJ1-1	TRBV19	TGTGCCAGTAGTATGCAGTCGTCAGGGAAAACTGAAGCTTTCTTT	CASSMQSSGKTEAFF
many	NA	TRBJ2-3	TRBV9	TGTGCCAGCAGCTATCAGACGCACCTCACAGATACGCAGTATTTT	CASSYQTHLTDTQYF
NA	NA	TRBJ2-5	TRBV6-5	TGTGCCAGCAGCCCCAACGTCGGGGGAGAGACCCAGTACTTC	CASSPNVGGETQYF
few	NA	TRBJ1-1	TRBV6-5	TGTGCCAGCAGTTACTCGGGACAAGTGAACACTGAAGCTTTCTTT	CASSYSGQVNTEAFF
few	NA	TRBJ2-3	TRBV20-1	TGCAGTGCTACCAGCCTGACCGGTGGAGATACGCAGTATTTT	CSATSLTGGDTQYF
NA	TRBD1	TRBJ2-7	TRBV20-1	TGCAGTGCCGCGGGACAGGCTTCCTACGAGCAGTACTTC	CSAAGQASYEQYF
NA	NA	TRBJ2-3	TRBV5-4	TGTGCCAGCAGCTTGGACCCTGCGGGTAGCACAGATACGCAGTATTTT	CASSLDPAGSTDTQYF
few	TRBD2	TRBJ2-1	TRBV3-1	TGTGCCAGCAGCCAAGAGACCGTTTGGGGGAGGGCCGTCAATGAGCAGTTCTTC	CASSQETVWGRAVNEQFF
few	NA	TRBJ2-2	TRBV5-1	TGCGCCAGCAGCGCCGAGGGCGGGGAGCTGTTTTTT	CASSAEGGELFF
NA	TRBD1	TRBJ1-3	TRBV15	TGTGCCACTCAACCGGGACAGCAGAGATACTCTGGAAACACCATATATTTT	CATQPGQQRYSGNTIYF
few	NA	TRBJ1-5	TRBV7-2	TGTGCCAGCAGCTTAGCGCTGACAGGTAATCAGCCCCAGCATTTT	CASSLALTGNQPQHF